The 26 T cell receptor beta chains below were found in one sample sequenced in a study of cytomegalovirus exposure and HLA in healthy donors. 60 Vbeta and 13 Jbeta primers were used in PCR. Generated by immunoSEQ multiplex PCR, the TCRdb table keeps only in-frame clones and is missing some. The top ten clones hold roughly 3% of a sample with 100,000 to 150,000 clones, more than 80% of them seen once. The sequenced sample was PBMCs. The receptors here all came from a male donor in good health and CMV-seronegative.

V gene TRBV27 combines with J gene TRBJ2-1; D remains ambiguous. The CDR3 runs to 12 residues. With 3 bases removed from V and 8 bases from J, the gap between germline ends came to 8 bases. The germline CDR1 and CDR2 sequences are MNHEY and SMNVEV (reference sequence). The CDR3 loop reads CASSFHFDEQFF. The CDR3 nucleotides are TGTGCCAGCAGTTTTCACTTCGATGAGCAGTTCTTC.

The chain combines TRBV6-5 with TRBJ1-5; 7 bases map to TRBD1. This CDR3 spans 16 amino acids. The germline CDR1 and CDR2 sequences are MNHEY and SVGAGI. V trimming: 4 bases; J trimming: 0 bases; junction bases outside the gene matches: 6. The CDR3 DNA is TGTGCCAGCAGTTCCCGACAGGGTTTTAGCAATCAGCCCCAGCATTTT. This translates into CASSSRQGFSNQPQHF.

This sequence joins TRBV18 and TRBJ1-1; tentatively, D is TRBD1 (6 bases). The CDR3 covers 14 residues. The V gene's germline CDR1 is KGHSH and CDR2 LQKENI. Trimming pared 6 bases from V and 0 bases from J, leaving 11 bases between. CDR3 residues: CASSSRQVNTEAFF. CDR3 DNA sequence: TGTGCCAGCTCCTCACGACAGGTGAACACTGAAGCTTTCTTT.

Only a few counts were recorded for this clone. The CDR3, as DNA: TGTGCCAGCAGCTTGTGGGGCGGGGATGTGCTTCTAGATACGCAGTATTTT. It translates to CASSLWGGDVLLDTQYF. This sequence joins TRBV5-6 and TRBJ2-3, with a weak D call TRBD2 (6 bases). Germline lookup yields CDR1 SGHDT and CDR2 YYEEEE. V lost 1 base and J lost 5, with 20 bases in between. CDR3 length equals 17 residues.

This clone was counted once. The genes are TRBV7-2 and TRBJ2-1, with D possibly being TRBD1 (6 bases). The V and J ends lost 5 bases and 4 bases respectively, with 18 bases between them. The CDR3 runs 16 residues. Germline V CDR1 and CDR2: SGHTA, FQGNSA. As DNA, the CDR3 is TGTGCCAGCAGCGCCCAGACAGGCCTTTCTTACAATGAGCAGTTCTTC. Translated: CASSAQTGLSYNEQFF.

This clone was detected a few times. The chain combines TRBV6-6 with TRBJ2-1; D might be TRBD2 (6 bases). Germline V gene sequence: CDR1 MNHNY, CDR2 SVGAGI (reference sequence). Trimming cost V 6 bases and J 6 bases, with 21 bases left between them. The CDR3 runs 16 residues. CDR3 bases: TGTGCCAGCAGCCGTGGACCGGGACTGGGACCCAATGAGCAGTTCTTC. Translated, it gives CASSRGPGLGPNEQFF.

The J gene is TRBJ1-4, the V gene TRBV13; D unresolved. Germline assignment: CDR1 PRHDT and CDR2 FYEKMQ (reference sequence). The CDR3 runs 15 residues. Deletions cut 0 bases from V and 13 bases from J, with 18 bases between. CDR3 in amino acids: CASSLGSPTRGGLFF. For the CDR3, the DNA is TGTGCCAGCAGCTTAGGCTCACCCACCCGGGGAGGACTGTTTTTT.

V and J are TRBV11-2 and TRBJ2-5; D may be TRBD2 (5 bases). V lost 0 bases to trimming and J lost 9 bases, with 11 bases between them. Germline V gene lookup returns CDR1 SGHAT and CDR2 FQNNGV. The CDR3 is 13 residues long. Written as DNA, the CDR3 is TGTGCCAGCAGCTTAGATTACGAGGGCGCCCAGTACTTC. Translation gives CASSLDYEGAQYF.

The table lists this clone with a few counts. This chain's CDR3 is CASSYGTSGYEQYF. The CDR3 DNA reads as TGTGCCAGCAGTTACGGGACTAGCGGCTACGAGCAGTACTTC. The gene calls are TRBV6-6 and TRBJ2-7; 11 bases fit TRBD2. Germline lookup yields CDR1 MNHNY and CDR2 SVGAGI (reference sequence). The CDR3 runs 14 residues. V lost 2 bases to trimming and J lost 3 bases; unmatched junction nucleotides: 0.

The rearrangement uses TRBV2 and TRBJ1-1; D not certain. Trimming pared 1 base from V and 5 bases from J, leaving 8 bases between. CDR3 length: 13 amino acids. CDR1 and CDR2 from the germline V gene are SNHLY and FYNNEI. CDR3 amino acids: CASSEEVETEAFF. The CDR3 region has the DNA TGTGCCAGCAGTGAAGAAGTTGAGACTGAAGCTTTCTTT.

Only a few counts were recorded for this clone. The chain has TRBV6-5 and TRBJ1-5; D gene uncertain. Per the germline V gene, CDR1 is MNHEY and CDR2 is SVGAGI. CDR3 size: 15 residues. With 0 bases removed from V and 4 bases from J, the gap between germline ends came to 10 bases. The CDR3 region is CASSYSPRPNQPQHF. DNA for the CDR3: TGTGCCAGCAGTTACTCCCCCAGGCCTAATCAGCCCCAGCATTTT.

The chain has TRBV11-2 and TRBJ1-1; D remains ambiguous. The CDR3 runs to 13 residues. Trimming shortened V by 4 bases and J by 4 bases, and 10 bases separated the two germline ends. The germline V gene encodes CDR1 SGHAT and CDR2 FQNNGV. In nucleotides, the CDR3 is TGTGCCAGCAGCTCGGGAGTGGGCACTGAAGCTTTCTTT. As protein: CASSSGVGTEAFF.

This chain joins TRBV30 and TRBJ2-2; no firm D call. V lost 1 base and J 7 bases, leaving 10 bases between the germline ends. The CDR3 loop spans 13 amino acids. Germline lookup yields CDR1 GTSNPN and CDR2 SVGIG (reference sequence). CDR3 region: CAWSEWYSGELFF. The CDR3 coding sequence is TGTGCCTGGAGTGAATGGTACAGCGGGGAGCTGTTTTTT. The variable domain in full, completed from reference TRBV30 and TRBJ2-2, reads SQTIHQWPATLVQPVGSPLSLECTVEGTSNPNLYWYRQAAGRGLQLLFYSVGIGQISSEVPQNLSASRPQDRQFILSSKKLLLSDSGFYLCAWSEWYSGELFFGEGSRLTVL.

This clone was observed a few times. The V gene is TRBV4-3, the J gene TRBJ1-4; a possible D gene is TRBD1 (5 bases). The CDR3 length is 15 residues. The ends were cut back, 0 bases at V and 6 bases at J, with 11 bases in the middle. Germline CDR1 LGHNA, CDR2 YSLEER. CDR3 sequence reads: CASSQDREGDEKLFF. DNA for the CDR3: TGCGCCAGCAGCCAAGATAGAGAAGGGGATGAAAAACTGTTTTTT.

The gene calls are TRBV28 and TRBJ1-3; D possibly corresponds to TRBD1 (5 bases). The CDR3 totals 17 residues. V was shortened by 8 bases and J by 2 bases, with 22 bases between the two germline ends. Germline-derived CDR1 and CDR2 are MDHEN and SYDVKM. The CDR3 nucleotides read TGTGCCAGCTCGGTCTTGCCGGGGAGGGGACCTGGAAACACCATATATTTT. Protein sequence: CASSVLPGRGPGNTIYF.

J is TRBJ2-7 and V is TRBV5-1; the match to TRBD2 covers 7 bases. This CDR3 has 14 amino acids. Trimming took 0 bases from V and 0 from J; bases not matched to a gene: 0. CDR1 and CDR2 (germline): SGHRS, YFSETQ. This CDR3 is CASSLGGSSYEQYF. The CDR3 coding sequence is TGCGCCAGCAGCTTGGGCGGGAGCTCCTACGAGCAGTACTTC.

This chain links TRBV4-1 with TRBJ2-4; D is uncertain. This CDR3 comprises 13 residues. Germline CDR1 is MGHRA and CDR2 is YSYEKL. V lost 1 base to trimming and J lost 12 bases, with 13 bases between them. CDR3 coding DNA: TGCGCCAGCAGCCAAGTCCCCTGGGCCAGTCAGTACTTC. It yields the protein CASSQVPWASQYF.

This clone was observed a handful of times. Here the CDR3 DNA reads TGTGCCTGGAGTGGCGACAGGGGGAATTCACCCCTCCACTTT. Translating it yields CAWSGDRGNSPLHF. This chain links TRBV30 with TRBJ1-6; 9 bases agree with TRBD1. CDR1 is GTSNPN and CDR2 is SVGIG in the germline V gene (reference sequence). The V and J ends lost 1 base and 7 bases, in that order; junction bases with no gene match: 2. The CDR3 runs to 14 residues.

This chain uses TRBV7-8 with TRBJ1-5; 8 bases fit TRBD1. The J segment lost 5 bases and the V segment lost 6 bases, leaving 15 bases of the junction unmatched. The germline V gene encodes CDR1 SGHVS and CDR2 FQNEAQ. The CDR3 covers 17 residues. CDR3 DNA: TGTGCCAGCAGACCCTACTTGTGGCAGGGGGCGGATCAGCCCCAGCATTTT. Its protein is CASRPYLWQGADQPQHF.

The chain recombines TRBV7-9 with TRBJ1-1; D gene uncertain. Germline CDR1 reads SEHNR; CDR2 reads FQNEAQ (reference sequence). The CDR3 has 13 residues. V lost 7 bases and J 5 bases, leaving 14 bases between the germline ends. The CDR3, as DNA: TGTGCCAGCACCCGTGAGGGTGGGACTGAAGCTTTCTTT. Its translation is CASTREGGTEAFF.

J is TRBJ1-2 and V is TRBV5-8; D is unclear. V dropped 5 bases and J dropped 4 bases, with 18 bases sitting between them. The V gene's germline CDR1 is SGHTS and CDR2 YDEGEE. The CDR3 extends over 15 amino acids. CDR3 in DNA: TGTGCCAGCAGATTACGCCGGGAGCCTCTCTATGGCTACACCTTC. Translated, it gives CASRLRREPLYGYTF.

This chain joins TRBV2 and TRBJ2-3; 7 bases fit TRBD2. V dropped 6 bases and J dropped 4; count of bases not matched to a gene: 10. The CDR3 is 15 amino acids. Germline V gives CDR1 SNHLY, CDR2 FYNNEI. Written as DNA, the CDR3 is TGTGCCAGCAGGGACCCCGGACTAGGTGCAGATACGCAGTATTTT. Residues: CASRDPGLGADTQYF. Combining the CDR3 with reference TRBV2 and TRBJ2-3 gives the whole variable domain EPEVTQTPSHQVTQMGQEVILRCVPISNHLYFYWYRQILGQKVEFLVSFYNNEISEKSEIFDDQFSVERPDGSNFTLKIRSTKLEDSAMYFCASRDPGLGADTQYFGPGTRLTVL.

As DNA, the CDR3 is TGTGCCAGCAGTGGGGGACAGGGGGAGAGGGCCGCTCCTAACTATGGCTACACCTTC. It translates to CASSGGQGERAAPNYGYTF. The chain joins TRBV2 to TRBJ1-2; 11 nucleotides align to TRBD1. Germline loops: CDR1 SNHLY, CDR2 FYNNEI. The CDR3 extends over 19 amino acids. V was pared by 4 bases and J by 0 bases, with 13 bases of the junction left unmatched.

The rearrangement joins TRBV5-8 to TRBJ1-3; D is possibly TRBD1 (5 bases). This CDR3 contains 17 residues. Looked up from germline, CDR1 is SGHTS and CDR2 is YDEGEE. V was clipped by 3 bases and J by 1 base, with 17 bases between them. This CDR3 reads CASSYLLRRGSGNTIYF. The CDR3 DNA follows: TGTGCCAGCAGCTACCTGCTGCGAAGGGGATCTGGAAACACCATATATTTT.

This clone was seen once. The gene calls are TRBV4-2 and TRBJ2-7, with 10 bases that match TRBD2. This CDR3 region has 15 residues. With 5 bases clipped from V and 2 bases from J, the junction kept 6 bases outside the gene matches. In germline, CDR1 is LGHNA, CDR2 YNFKEQ. CDR3 sequence reads: CASSSTSGTTYEQYF. DNA for the CDR3: TGTGCCAGCAGCTCCACTAGCGGGACCACCTACGAGCAGTACTTC.

The rearrangement joins TRBV4-1 to TRBJ2-7; 12 positions match TRBD1. CDR3 size: 15 residues. Trimming took 3 bases from V and 2 from J; bases not matched to a gene: 2. Germline-derived CDR1 and CDR2 are MGHRA and YSYEKL. CDR3 bases: TGCGCCAGCAGCCATGGGACAGGGGGCCCCTACGAGCAGTACTTC. Protein sequence: CASSHGTGGPYEQYF.